This T cell receptor beta chain was observed in a study of blood T cell repertoires in COVID-19. Trimming stripped 5 bases from V and 0 bases from J, with 13 bases between. CDR3 size: 15 residues. From germline, CDR1 is MDHEN and CDR2 SYDVKM. Original methodology: Estimation of nucleated cell counts was performed using reference gene primer amplification. Method: immunoSEQ multiplex PCR; TCRdb's copy keeps in-frame clones and lacks some. V, J and clone size are those of that table, while D and trimming were read from the DNA. The data show roughly 190,000 clones, around three quarters seen once. The sample taken for sequencing was PBMCs or T cells enriched from blood (not recorded which). The sequence was obtained from a woman between 45 and 65 years old with acute COVID-19. This rearrangement joins TRBV28 to TRBJ1-1; D uncertain. CDR3 nucleotides: TGTGCCAGCAGTACTTTACAGAGTCTGAACACTGAAGCTTTCTTT. It is translated as CASSTLQSLNTEAFF.